This is a list of T cell receptor beta chains from one sample in a study of vaccination and CD4 T cells after COVID-19. TCRdb re-derived calls from the PCR reads in MiXCR, one entry per CDR3 protein. The sample lists around 20,000 distinct CDR3 sequences; 50% to 60% were seen once. For these TCRs, the target antigens are not known. Sequenced material: CD4+ T cells from blood, cultured in vitro, taken before SARS-CoV-2 vaccination. The source is a human donor who had recovered from COVID-19. CDR3s include the opening cysteine and the closing phenylalanine or tryptophan. Fields, in order: D gene, J gene, clone size, V gene, CDR3 DNA, CDR3 protein. D genes are given only for firm matches. A clone size is listed for some rows: how often the clone was seen (once, few, many), or a class if it is expanded.

.	TRBJ2-3	.	TRBV2	TGTGCCAGCAGCAAGATATACAAAAACACAGATACGCAGTATTTT	CASSKIYKNTDTQYF
.	TRBJ2-4	.	TRBV4-3	TGCGCCAGCAGAGAGGCAGGTGGACTAGCCAAAAACATTCAGTACTTC	CASREAGGLAKNIQYF
.	TRBJ1-5	.	TRBV28	TGTGCCACAAGGACAGAACTACTGGAGCCCCAGCATTTT	CATRTELLEPQHF
TRBD2	TRBJ2-1	.	TRBV24-1	TGTGCCACCAGTGATTACGGGGCGGGAGTCAGCAATGAGCAGTTCTTC	CATSDYGAGVSNEQFF
.	TRBJ1-3	.	TRBV2	TGTGCCAGTCGGACCTCTGGAAACACCATATATTTT	CASRTSGNTIYF
.	TRBJ2-5	.	TRBV20-1	TGCAGTGTGGGCTACCAAGAGACCCAGTACTTC	CSVGYQETQYF
TRBD1	TRBJ2-7	.	TRBV19	TGTGCCAGTAGTAGAGGTACAGGGGGCTTATGGGACTCGGACGAGCAGTACTTC	CASSRGTGGLWDSDEQYF
TRBD2	TRBJ2-7	.	TRBV5-1	TGCGCCAGCAGCCCAATAGCGGGAGTGAAGAACGAGCAGTACTTC	CASSPIAGVKNEQYF
.	TRBJ2-5	.	TRBV7-8	TGTGCCAGCAGCTTAGTTGCGAGCCGAGAGACCCAGTACTTC	CASSLVASRETQYF
TRBD2	TRBJ2-7	.	TRBV28	TGTGCCAGCAGAAGACGGGCGGGAGGGTTCTCCTACGAGCAGTACTTC	CASRRRAGGFSYEQYF
TRBD2	TRBJ2-5	.	TRBV27	TGTGCCAGCACTACGGGAGGACGCCAAGAGACCCAGTACTTC	CASTTGGRQETQYF
TRBD1	TRBJ1-3	.	TRBV7-9	TGTGCCAGCAGCTCGGGGACAGGGGAGCTCTCTGGAAACACCATATATTTT	CASSSGTGELSGNTIYF
TRBD2	TRBJ2-3	.	TRBV20-1	TGCAGTGTTCCAGCGGGAATCCTTTTCAGTACAGATACGCAGTATTTT	CSVPAGILFSTDTQYF
.	TRBJ1-1	.	TRBV19	TGTGCCAGTAGTATTTCTCACAGCGACACTGAAGCTTTCTTT	CASSISHSDTEAFF
TRBD2	TRBJ2-3	.	TRBV7-6	TGTGCCAGCAGCTTAGCGAGTCTAGCGGGACAAGGGCCAGATACGCAGTATTTT	CASSLASLAGQGPDTQYF
.	TRBJ2-7	once	TRBV20-1	TGCAGTGCTAGAACGAAGGTGAACGAGCAGTACTTC	CSARTKVNEQYF
TRBD2	TRBJ2-3	.	TRBV20-1	TGCAGTGCTATAAGACTAGCGGGCAAAGCTACGCAGTATTTT	CSAIRLAGKATQYF
TRBD2	TRBJ2-5	.	TRBV10-3	TGTGCCACCGCTAACGCGGGAGGGGCCGAGGCCCAGTACTTC	CATANAGGAEAQYF
.	TRBJ1-1	.	TRBV6-5	TGTGCCAGCAGTTACGATTACAGGGTGGTGGCTTTCTTT	CASSYDYRVVAFF
.	TRBJ2-6	.	TRBV27	TGTGCCAGCAAGTCTGCTCTGGAGGCCAACGTCCTGACTTTC	CASKSALEANVLTF
TRBD1	TRBJ1-5	.	TRBV19	TGTGCCAGTAGTAGAACGACAGGGGTGGGAAGCAATCAGCCCCAGCATTTT	CASSRTTGVGSNQPQHF
.	TRBJ1-2	.	TRBV12-3/TRBV12-4	TGTGCCAGCAGTTTGTGGGGCGCCCCTGGGGCCTACACCTTC	CASSLWGAPGAYTF
.	TRBJ1-1	once	TRBV28	TGTGCCAGCAGTCCGCATAAAAACACTGAAGCTTTCTTT	CASSPHKNTEAFF
TRBD2	TRBJ2-5	.	TRBV7-8	TGTGCCAGCAGCGGAAGGGTCCGGACTAGTTTCGGTCAAGAGACCCAGTACTTC	CASSGRVRTSFGQETQYF
.	TRBJ1-2	.	TRBV20-1	TGCAGTGCTATGGAGGGGATCCCCTATGGCTACACCTTC	CSAMEGIPYGYTF
TRBD1	TRBJ2-4	.	TRBV10-3	TGTGCCATCAGTGGCGGACAGGGGAACATTCAGTACTTC	CAISGGQGNIQYF
TRBD2	TRBJ2-7	.	TRBV5-4	TGTGCCAGCAGCTTAGGGACTAGTTTTAGGTACGAGCAGTACTTC	CASSLGTSFRYEQYF
.	TRBJ2-4	.	TRBV11-3	TGTGTCAGCAGCCCTACGGCGCGCGACATTCAGTACTTC	CVSSPTARDIQYF